The 30 T cell receptor beta chains below all came from one sample that was sequenced in a study of cytomegalovirus exposure and HLA in healthy donors. A multiplex PCR was run with 60 Vbeta primers and 13 Jbeta primers. Data came from immunoSEQ multiplex PCR; TCRdb stores just in-frame clones and leaves some out. The sample has 130,000 or so clones; roughly 74% are singletons. The sequenced material came from PBMCs. Receptors originate from a man aged 40-50 years in good health and CMV-seropositive.

V usage is TRBV11-2 and J usage is TRBJ2-7; 9 nucleotides match TRBD2. This CDR3 comprises 15 residues. V lost 5 bases, J lost 4 bases, and 9 bases stayed unmatched. Looked up from germline, CDR1 is SGHAT and CDR2 is FQNNGV. CDR3 sequence: CASSPLVAGDYEQYF. Written as DNA, the CDR3 is TGTGCCAGCAGCCCGCTTGTAGCGGGAGATTACGAGCAGTACTTC. Looking up the rest from reference TRBV11-2 and TRBJ2-7 gives the full variable domain: EAGVAQSPRYKIIEKRQSVAFWCNPISGHATLYWYQQILGQGPKLLIQFQNNGVVDDSQLPKDRFSAERLKGVDSTLKIQPAKLEDSAVYLCASSPLVAGDYEQYFGPGTRLTVT.

CDR3: CASHPDRGRRELFF. The DNA for the CDR3 is TGCGCCAGCCACCCAGACAGGGGGCGTAGGGAGCTGTTTTTT. The chain combines TRBV10-1 with TRBJ2-2; 10 nucleotides agree with TRBD1. Germline CDR1 and CDR2: WNHNN and SYGVQD (reference sequence). V lost 8 bases to trimming and J lost 9 bases; unmatched junction nucleotides: 9. This CDR3 is built from 14 residues.

V usage is TRBV18 and J usage is TRBJ1-4; 10 positions agree with TRBD1. The CDR3 covers 16 residues. Losses at the gene ends were 3 bases for V and 11 bases for J; bases not matched to a gene: 12. Germline-derived CDR1 and CDR2 are KGHSH and LQKENI. The CDR3 sequence: CASSPGDRGGSGKLFF. CDR3 in DNA: TGTGCCAGCTCACCGGGGGACAGGGGAGGTTCGGGGAAACTGTTTTTT.

V gene TRBV5-1 combines with J gene TRBJ2-2; D unresolved. Germline CDR1 reads SGHRS; CDR2 reads YFSETQ. CDR3 length: 14 residues. Between the trimmed V and J ends, which lost 0 bases and 4 bases, there was a span of 7 bases. The CDR3 loop reads CASSLDGLTGELFF. The CDR3 DNA sequence: TGCGCCAGCAGCTTGGATGGCCTCACCGGGGAGCTGTTTTTT.

The V and J genes are TRBV6-6 and TRBJ2-2; D possibly corresponds to TRBD2 (7 bases). In germline, CDR1 is MNHNY, CDR2 SVGAGI (reference sequence). The V end was cut by 11 bases, the J end by 7 bases, with 23 bases between. The CDR3 contains 15 residues. The CDR3 spells CASLGGGEWLGELFF. The CDR3, as DNA: TGTGCCTCTCTCGGAGGGGGGGAGTGGCTCGGGGAGCTGTTTTTT.

The sample holds a few counts of this clone. The gene calls are TRBV4-2 and TRBJ1-2, with D maybe TRBD1 (5 bases). CDR3 size: 15 residues. Trimming took off 0 bases at V and 4 bases at J, with 12 bases between the two ends. Germline CDR1 and CDR2: LGHNA and YNFKEQ. CDR3 sequence: CASSQDFGGTYGYTF. DNA of the CDR3: TGTGCCAGCAGCCAAGATTTCGGAGGGACCTATGGCTACACCTTC.

The rearrangement links TRBV11-3 to TRBJ2-3; 13 bases line up with TRBD2. Germline CDR1 and CDR2: SGHNT and YENEEA. This CDR3 spans 15 amino acids. Unmatched junction bases numbered 1, after V lost 4 bases and J lost 3 bases. The CDR3 loop is CASSWGLAGTDTQYF. The CDR3 DNA follows: TGTGCCAGCAGCTGGGGACTAGCGGGAACAGATACGCAGTATTTT.

This chain connects TRBV7-9 to TRBJ2-1; TRBD2 matches at 12 bases. The CDR3 extends over 19 amino acids. V lost 1 base and J lost 1; bases outside the gene matches: 8. Germline-derived CDR1 and CDR2 are SEHNR and FQNEAQ (reference sequence). CDR3 residues: CASSLGRLAGVLSYNEQFF. The CDR3 nucleotides read TGTGCCAGCAGCTTAGGCCGACTAGCGGGGGTATTGTCCTACAATGAGCAGTTCTTC.

The V call is TRBV4-1, the J call TRBJ2-7; TRBD1 aligns across 10 bases. The length of the CDR3 is 18 residues. V gave up 0 bases and J gave up 1 base; unmatched junction bases: 9. Germline CDR1 and CDR2: MGHRA and YSYEKL. The CDR3 region is CASSQDLWPGQGSYEQYF. For the CDR3, the DNA is TGCGCCAGCAGCCAAGATCTATGGCCGGGACAGGGGTCCTACGAGCAGTACTTC.

This chain uses TRBV2 with TRBJ2-5; D gene unclear. The DNA end is more similar to TRBJ2-7, so the J call may be wrong. The length of the CDR3 is 14 residues. Germline V lookup: CDR1 SNHLY, CDR2 FYNNEI. CDR3 in amino acids: CASNDDKVSNEQYF. DNA of the CDR3: TGTGCCAGCAACGACGACAAGGTGAGCAACGAGCAGTACTTC.

This chain uses TRBV19 with TRBJ1-1; no clear D. This CDR3 has 11 residues. Trimming removed 8 bases at V and 3 bases at J, with 7 bases between. The germline V gene encodes CDR1 LNHDA and CDR2 SQIVND (reference sequence). The CDR3 is CASSPDTEAFF. For the CDR3, the DNA is TGTGCCAGTTCTCCGGACACTGAAGCTTTCTTT.

This CDR3 is CASSPYDRGRTDTQYF. In DNA, the CDR3 is TGCGCCAGCAGCCCCTACGACAGGGGTCGGACAGATACGCAGTATTTT. The rearrangement joins TRBV5-1 to TRBJ2-3; 8 bases match TRBD1. The CDR3 runs 16 residues. J gave up 3 bases and V 4 bases, and 10 bases lay outside the gene matches. Germline lookup yields CDR1 SGHRS and CDR2 YFSETQ.

The genes are TRBV10-2 and TRBJ1-1, with 9 bases lining up with TRBD1. The J segment lost 1 base and the V segment lost 2 bases, leaving 8 bases of the junction unmatched. This CDR3 has 17 amino acids. Looked up from germline, CDR1 is WSHSY and CDR2 is SAAADI. The CDR3 DNA follows: TGCGCCAGCAGTGAGCAGGGGACAGGGTGGGGGAACACTGAAGCTTTCTTT. Its translation: CASSEQGTGWGNTEAFF.

The chain has TRBV4-2 and TRBJ2-7, with D possibly TRBD2 on 6 matching bases. Germline CDR1 is LGHNA and CDR2 is YNFKEQ. V was trimmed by 1 base and J by 2 bases, leaving 9 bases between them. This CDR3 is built from 14 residues. CDR3 in amino acids: CASSQARDAYEQYF. In DNA form, the CDR3 reads TGTGCCAGCAGCCAAGCGCGGGACGCCTACGAGCAGTACTTC.

This clone occurred many times. The gene calls are TRBV4-2 and TRBJ1-1; a weak D match, TRBD1 (5 bases). There are 14 residues in the CDR3. The germline CDR1 and CDR2 sequences are LGHNA and YNFKEQ. Trimming pared 1 base from V and 3 bases from J, leaving 9 bases between. The CDR3 DNA reads TGTGCCAGCAGCCAAGGCTTAGGGGACACTGAAGCTTTCTTT. Residues: CASSQGLGDTEAFF.

The chain is built from TRBV7-9 and TRBJ2-7, with a weak D call TRBD2 (6 bases). Germline V gene sequence: CDR1 SEHNR, CDR2 FQNEAQ (reference sequence). This CDR3 comprises 14 residues. Trimming removed 4 bases at V and 6 bases at J, with 16 bases between. CDR3 protein: CASSSVTSSAEQYF. CDR3 DNA: TGTGCCAGCAGCTCAGTGACTAGTTCGGCCGAGCAGTACTTC. Full variable domain (missing parts from reference TRBV7-9 and TRBJ2-7): DTGVSQNPRHKITKRGQNVTFRCDPISEHNRLYWYRQTLGQGPEFLTYFQNEAQLEKSRLLSDRFSAERPKGSFSTLEIQRTEQGDSAMYLCASSSVTSSAEQYFGPGTRLTVT.

The chain couples TRBV7-5 to TRBJ2-7; the table's D call of TRBD2 was not tested on the DNA. TRBV7-5 has pseudogene status. The CDR3 extends over 13 amino acids. CDR3 in amino acids: CARSHNLSYEQYF. CDR3 bases: TGTGCCAGAAGCCATAATCTATCCTACGAGCAGTACTTC.

Written as DNA, the CDR3 is TGTGCCAGCAGCTTCACTAGCGGGTCGCGGTCCTACGAGCAGTACTTC. Its translation is CASSFTSGSRSYEQYF. The chain has TRBV5-6 and TRBJ2-7; 9 positions match TRBD2. The germline gives CDR1 SGHDT, CDR2 YYEEEE. The CDR3 length is 16 residues. The V segment lost 2 bases and the J segment 1 base; nucleotides outside the gene matches: 7.

The chain employs TRBV27 and TRBJ2-5, with TRBD1 matching over 10 bases. TRBJ2-7 explains the end of the DNA better; the J call may be wrong. The germline V gene encodes CDR1 MNHEY and CDR2 SMNVEV (reference sequence). The CDR3 is made up of 13 amino acids. The CDR3 region has the DNA TGTGCCAGCAGTCGGACAGGGGGAAACGAGCAGTACTTC. It translates to CASSRTGGNEQYF.

J is TRBJ2-1 and V is TRBV29-1; 8 bases match TRBD1. Germline V CDR1 and CDR2: SQVTM, ANQGSEA. The CDR3 covers 14 residues. After removal of 5 bases from V and 6 bases from J, the junction contained 9 bases not matched to a gene. CDR3: CSVLGQGAINEQFF. In DNA, the CDR3 is TGCAGCGTTCTAGGGCAGGGGGCAATCAATGAGCAGTTCTTC.

The J gene is TRBJ1-1, the V gene TRBV18; D unclear. Trimming took 0 bases from V and 2 from J, leaving 4 bases between them. The CDR3 is 13 residues long. CDR1 and CDR2 (germline): KGHSH, LQKENI. In nucleotides, the CDR3 is TGTGCCAGCTCACCACCGAGTAACACTGAAGCTTTCTTT. The encoded protein is CASSPPSNTEAFF.

V usage is TRBV5-4 and J usage is TRBJ2-1, with TRBD1 as a possible D gene (6 bases). This CDR3 has 14 amino acids. The germline gives CDR1 SGHNT, CDR2 YYREEE (reference sequence). Trimming removed 4 bases from V and 4 bases from J, with 12 bases in between. CDR3 amino acids: CASSPDRFYNEQFF. For the CDR3, the DNA is TGTGCCAGCAGCCCGGACAGATTTTACAATGAGCAGTTCTTC.

V and J are TRBV5-1 and TRBJ2-2; 10 bases map to TRBD2. Germline-derived CDR1 and CDR2 are SGHRS and YFSETQ. The CDR3 spans 16 residues. With 3 bases clipped from V and 4 bases from J, the junction kept 6 bases outside the gene matches. CDR3: CASSSDSGRTTGELFF. As DNA, the CDR3 is TGCGCCAGCAGCTCTGATAGCGGGAGGACCACCGGGGAGCTGTTTTTT.

This clone was counted between two and nine times. CDR3 DNA sequence: TGCGCCAGCAGCCCCGGACAGGGGCTCAACACTGAAGCTTTCTTT. This translates into CASSPGQGLNTEAFF. V is TRBV5-1 and J is TRBJ1-1; TRBD1 matches at 9 bases. The CDR3 loop spans 15 amino acids. Germline CDR1 and CDR2: SGHRS and YFSETQ. With V trimmed by 4 bases and J by 2 bases, 6 bases remained unmatched.

V gene TRBV5-4 combines with J gene TRBJ1-2; D might be TRBD1 (6 bases). Trimming took 4 bases from V and 7 from J, leaving 17 bases between them. CDR1 and CDR2 from the germline V gene are SGHNT and YYREEE (reference sequence). The length of the CDR3 is 14 residues. CDR3: CASSGTGFLFGYTF. The CDR3 DNA follows: TGTGCCAGCAGCGGAACAGGGTTTCTCTTTGGCTACACCTTC.

This clone is a singleton in its sample. This chain connects TRBV5-1 to TRBJ2-5; D perhaps matches TRBD1 (6 bases). The V gene lost 2 bases and the J gene lost 1 base, with 12 bases spanning the gap. The CDR3 totals 15 residues. CDR1 is SGHRS and CDR2 is YFSETQ in the germline V gene. In nucleotides, the CDR3 is TGCGCCAGCAGCTTATGGACAGCCATCCAAGAGACCCAGTACTTC. Its translation is CASSLWTAIQETQYF. Complete variable domain (other parts from reference TRBV5-1 and TRBJ2-5): KAGVTQTPRYLIKTRGQQVTLSCSPISGHRSVSWYQQTPGQGLQFLFEYFSETQRNKGNFPGRFSGRQFSNSRSEMNVSTLELGDSALYLCASSLWTAIQETQYFGPGTRLLVL.

J is TRBJ1-4 and V is TRBV5-6; tentative D call: TRBD1 (5 bases). Trimming took 0 bases from V and 2 from J, leaving 17 bases between them. Germline V lookup: CDR1 SGHDT, CDR2 YYEEEE. The CDR3 runs 18 residues. CDR3 in DNA: TGTGCCAGCAGCTTGGGGTGGGGCCCTCCCGTGACTAATGAAAAACTGTTTTTT. It specifies CASSLGWGPPVTNEKLFF.

The chain combines TRBV19 with TRBJ1-1; 7 positions match TRBD1. Germline CDR1 LNHDA, CDR2 SQIVND (reference sequence). CDR3 length equals 14 residues. With V trimmed by 6 bases and J by 2 bases, 6 bases remained unmatched. DNA for the CDR3: TGTGCCAGTAGATGGGGGGACAGAAACACTGAAGCTTTCTTT. This codes for CASRWGDRNTEAFF.

J is TRBJ2-1 and V is TRBV29-1, with TRBD2 as a possible D gene (6 bases). The CDR3 sequence is 15 residues long. Germline V lookup: CDR1 SQVTM, CDR2 ANQGSEA. Trimming took 4 bases from V and 2 from J, leaving 15 bases between them. The CDR3 region has the DNA TGCAGCGTTGCCCTGCGGGGAGAGACCTACAATGAGCAGTTCTTC. It codes for CSVALRGETYNEQFF.

The chain couples TRBV5-1 to TRBJ2-7; tentative D call: TRBD1 (6 bases). There are 14 residues in the CDR3. Trimming pared 5 bases from V and 4 bases from J, leaving 16 bases between. Per the germline V gene, CDR1 is SGHRS and CDR2 is YFSETQ. The DNA for the CDR3 is TGCGCCAGCAGACCACAGGATGGACAGTACGAGCAGTACTTC. It translates to CASRPQDGQYEQYF.